These 13 T cell receptor beta chains share one sample of origin, sequenced in a study of CD8 T cells in Susac syndrome. RNA amounts of 0.5 to 1 ug underwent reverse transcription with random hexamers. MiXCR, applied by TCRdb to the immunoSEQ multiplex PCR reads, yields one record per CDR3 protein. Of approximately 220,000 distinct CDR3 sequences listed, just under 95% were seen once; the top ten hold around 0.082%. The specimen sequenced was CD4+ T cells from PBMCs. The receptors derive from a human donor with multiple sclerosis.

The chain recombines TRBV12-3 or TRBV12-4 with TRBJ1-1; no firm D call. CDR3 size: 15 residues. Trimming took off 1 base at V and 2 bases at J, with 11 bases between the two ends. The CDR3 region has the DNA TGTGCCAGCAGTTTAGGTTGGAATCCCAACACTGAAGCTTTCTTT. The encoded protein is CASSLGWNPNTEAFF.

The chain employs TRBV20-1 and TRBJ2-7; D call uncertain. V lost 0 bases, J lost 8 bases, and 26 bases lay in between. Per germline, CDR1 DFQATT and CDR2 SNEGSKA (reference sequence). The CDR3 runs to 17 residues. The CDR3 nucleotides read TGCAGTGCTAGAGATGGAAGATGGAGCCCATCGGATTGGAAGCAGTACTTC. Amino acid sequence: CSARDGRWSPSDWKQYF.

This clonotype was detected only once. The chain is built from TRBV2 and TRBJ2-2; D uncertain. This CDR3 comprises 11 residues. Deletions cut 5 bases from V and 8 bases from J, with 6 bases between. The germline CDR1 and CDR2 sequences are SNHLY and FYNNEI. The CDR3, as DNA: TGTGCCAGCAGTACTTTGGGGGAGCTGTTTTTT. Translation: CASSTLGELFF. Complete variable domain (other parts from reference TRBV2 and TRBJ2-2): EPEVTQTPSHQVTQMGQEVILRCVPISNHLYFYWYRQILGQKVEFLVSFYNNEISEKSEIFDDQFSVERPDGSNFTLKIRSTKLEDSAMYFCASSTLGELFFGEGSRLTVL.

The chain recombines TRBV3-1 with TRBJ2-7; no definite D call. Germline assignment: CDR1 LGHDT and CDR2 YNNKEL (reference sequence). The length of the CDR3 is 12 residues. Trimming cost V 0 bases and J 6 bases, with 6 bases left between them. The CDR3 region has the DNA TGTGCCAGCAGCCAAGAAACCGGCGAGCAGTACGTC. Its translation is CASSQETGEQYV.

The V and J genes are TRBV29-1 and TRBJ2-7, with TRBD1 as a possible D gene (5 bases). The CDR3 extends over 13 amino acids. Germline lookup yields CDR1 SQVTM and CDR2 ANQGSEA. V was shortened by 5 bases and J by 0 bases, with 11 bases between the two germline ends. CDR3: CSVRITGSYEQYV. The CDR3 nucleotides read TGCAGCGTTCGAATCACAGGCTCCTACGAGCAGTACGTC.

This rearrangement joins TRBV10-2 to TRBJ2-3; maybe TRBD1 (5 bases). Germline loops: CDR1 WSHSY, CDR2 SAAADI. The CDR3 totals 12 residues. V dropped 6 bases and J dropped 9 bases, with 13 bases sitting between them. CDR3 sequence (DNA): TGCGCCAGCAGCCTCGGATCAGGGACGCAGTATTTT. It translates to CASSLGSGTQYF.

V and J are TRBV29-1 and TRBJ2-7; TRBD1 matches at 9 bases. Germline V CDR1 and CDR2: SQVTM, ANQGSEA. The CDR3 extends over 14 amino acids. Losses at the gene ends were 5 bases for V and 7 bases for J; bases not matched to a gene: 12. Written as DNA, the CDR3 is TGCAGCGTTCGTACCGGGACAGGGCTCGGGGAGCAGTACTTC. Protein: CSVRTGTGLGEQYF.

This chain connects TRBV6-5 to TRBJ1-2; 9 bases match TRBD1. V shed 2 bases and J 6 bases; nucleotides not matched to a gene: 1. The germline CDR1 and CDR2 sequences are MNHEY and SVGAGI. This CDR3 has 13 amino acids. The CDR3 bases are TGTGCCAGCAGTTACGGGACAGGGAATGGCTACACCTTC. This gives the protein CASSYGTGNGYTF.

The rearrangement uses TRBV27 and TRBJ1-5, with a tentative D call TRBD1 (5 bases). Germline loops: CDR1 MNHEY, CDR2 SMNVEV (reference sequence). There are 14 residues in the CDR3. The V gene lost 1 base and the J gene lost 6 bases, with 10 bases spanning the gap. The CDR3 nucleotides read TGTGCCAGCAGTTTATGGGGGGGAAGTCAGCCCCAGCATTTT. Its protein product is CASSLWGGSQPQHF.

The chain joins TRBV7-9 to TRBJ2-1, with D perhaps TRBD1 (6 bases). This CDR3 region has 15 residues. Germline CDR1 SEHNR, CDR2 FQNEAQ (reference sequence). Trimming took off 5 bases at V and 8 bases at J, with 19 bases between the two ends. CDR3 loop: CASSVAGAEWDEQFF. DNA of the CDR3: TGTGCCAGCAGCGTGGCAGGGGCGGAATGGGATGAGCAGTTCTTC.

A few counts support this clonotype. The V gene is TRBV7-3, the J gene TRBJ1-3, with 12 bases matching TRBD1. V was clipped by 4 bases and J by 1 base; unmatched bases: 5. The CDR3 contains 17 residues. From germline, CDR1 is SGHTA and CDR2 FQGTGA. The chain's CDR3 is CASSSWGQGASGNTIYF. The CDR3 DNA sequence: TGTGCCAGCAGCTCGTGGGGACAGGGGGCTTCTGGAAACACCATATATTTT.

This chain connects TRBV20-1 to TRBJ2-3; D is possibly TRBD2 (5 bases). The germline CDR1 and CDR2 sequences are DFQATT and SNEGSKA (reference sequence). CDR3 length equals 11 residues. V was shortened by 6 bases and J by 4 bases, with 8 bases between the two germline ends. CDR3 residues: CSAGRSDTQYF. The CDR3 DNA sequence: TGCAGTGCGGGGAGATCAGATACGCAGTATTTT.

The rearrangement uses TRBV6-1 and TRBJ1-5; D is perhaps TRBD1 (6 bases). Between the trimmed V and J ends, which lost 0 bases and 3 bases, there was a span of 12 bases. The CDR3 is 16 residues long. Germline V gives CDR1 MNHNS, CDR2 SASEGT. The CDR3 protein is CASSEATRGINQPQHF. CDR3 in DNA: TGTGCCAGCAGTGAAGCCACCAGGGGTATCAATCAGCCCCAGCATTTT.